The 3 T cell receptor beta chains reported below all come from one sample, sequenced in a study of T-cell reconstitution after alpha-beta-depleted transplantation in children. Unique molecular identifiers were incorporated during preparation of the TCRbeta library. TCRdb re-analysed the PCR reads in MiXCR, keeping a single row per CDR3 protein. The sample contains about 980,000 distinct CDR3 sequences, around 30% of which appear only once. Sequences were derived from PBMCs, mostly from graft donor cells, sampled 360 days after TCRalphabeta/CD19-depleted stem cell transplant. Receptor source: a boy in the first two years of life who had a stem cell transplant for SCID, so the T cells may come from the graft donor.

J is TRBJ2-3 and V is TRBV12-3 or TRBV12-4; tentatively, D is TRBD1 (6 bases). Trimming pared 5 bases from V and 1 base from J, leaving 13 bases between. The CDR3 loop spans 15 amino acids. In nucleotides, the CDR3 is TGTGCCAGCAGTAATCAGGGGAGTGGCACAGATACGCAGTATTTT. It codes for CASSNQGSGTDTQYF.

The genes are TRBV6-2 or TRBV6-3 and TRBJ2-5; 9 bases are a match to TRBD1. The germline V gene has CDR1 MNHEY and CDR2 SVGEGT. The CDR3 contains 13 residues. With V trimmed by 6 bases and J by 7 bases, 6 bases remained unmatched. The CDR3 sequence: CASSQQGAGTQYF. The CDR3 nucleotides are TGTGCCAGCAGCCAACAGGGGGCAGGGACCCAGTACTTC.

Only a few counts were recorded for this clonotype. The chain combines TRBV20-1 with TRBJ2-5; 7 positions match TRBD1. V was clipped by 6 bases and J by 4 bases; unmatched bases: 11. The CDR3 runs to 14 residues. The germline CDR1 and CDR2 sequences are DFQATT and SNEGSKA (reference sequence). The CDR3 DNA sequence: TGCAGTGCCCCCGCGACAGGGCTACGAGAGACCCAGTACTTC. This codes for CSAPATGLRETQYF.